This section outlines one T cell receptor beta chain sequence together with its context. Repertoires were generated with immunoSEQ multiplex PCR, while TCRdb's copy carries only in-frame clones and drops some. This sample yields around 140,000 clones, of which approximately 85% are seen a single time; 7.9% belongs to the top ten. This sample stems from a study of T cell responses to AZD1222 COVID-19 vaccine. Germline-derived CDR1 and CDR2 are SGHRS and YFSETQ. CDR3 length equals 16 residues. V lost 0 bases to trimming and J lost 1 base; unmatched junction nucleotides: 4. This sequence originates from an adult who received the MenACWY meningococcal vaccine as a control. The V call is TRBV5-1, the J call TRBJ2-1; 7 bases agree with TRBD2. Sequenced here: peripheral blood, sampled 28 days after the second dose of the MenACWY control vaccine. CDR3 DNA sequence: TGCGCCAGCAGCTTGGCCCCTAGCGGATCCTACAATGAGCAGTTCTTC. Translation: CASSLAPSGSYNEQFF.